The clone carrying this TCR beta chain appeared a single time. V was pared by 5 bases and J by 4 bases, with 12 bases of the junction left unmatched. Germline CDR1 is SGHAT and CDR2 is FQNNGV. The CDR3 totals 18 residues. Authors' data handling: Amplifying reference gene primers gave estimates of nucleated cell counts. Sequencing was performed with immunoSEQ multiplex PCR; in TCRdb, only in-frame clones are kept and a portion is missing. V, J and clone size are those of that table, while D and trimming were read from the DNA. The sample lists around 170,000 clones, about 87% occurring once. The sample is drawn from a study of blood T cell repertoires in COVID-19. Study-level information: Acute and convalescent COVID-19 samples came from the United States, Italy and Spain. From T cells, B-cell-depleted T cells, or PBMCs came the material, which was cDNA or gDNA.

V usage is TRBV11-2 and J usage is TRBJ2-3, with 13 bases matching TRBD2. Material for sequencing was peripheral blood. This TCR was recovered from a man in his fifties or sixties with acute or convalescent COVID-19. The CDR3 protein is CASSQRLAGGSTADTQYF. In DNA, the CDR3 is TGTGCCAGCAGCCAACGACTAGCGGGGGGATCTACAGCAGATACGCAGTATTTT.